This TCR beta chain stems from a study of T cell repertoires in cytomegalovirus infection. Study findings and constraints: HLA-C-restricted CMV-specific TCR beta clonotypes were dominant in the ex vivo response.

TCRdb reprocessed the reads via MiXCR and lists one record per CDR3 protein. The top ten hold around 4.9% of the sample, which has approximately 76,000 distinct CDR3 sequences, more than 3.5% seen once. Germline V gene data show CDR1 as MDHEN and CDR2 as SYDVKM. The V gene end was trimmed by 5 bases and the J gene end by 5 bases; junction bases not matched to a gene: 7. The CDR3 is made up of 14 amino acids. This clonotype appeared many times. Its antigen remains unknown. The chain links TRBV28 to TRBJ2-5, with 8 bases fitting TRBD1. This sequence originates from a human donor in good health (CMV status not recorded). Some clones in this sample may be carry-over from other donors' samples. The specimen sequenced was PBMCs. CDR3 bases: TGTGCCAGCAGTCCCCCCGGGACAGGCGAGACCCAGTACTTC. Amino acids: CASSPPGTGETQYF.